This record looks at one TCR beta chain sequence and its context. The antigen is not known. These data come from a study of cytomegalovirus exposure and HLA in healthy donors. Points from the study as a whole: Listed as cytomegalovirus-associated were 150 to 200 TCR beta chains. Reportedly, fewer N-insertions than the approximately 690-donor mean appeared in an Asian-associated ancestry cluster in a later analysis.

The PCR was carried out with 60 Vbeta primers and 13 Jbeta primers. Libraries were prepared by immunoSEQ multiplex PCR; TCRdb keeps only in-frame clonotypes and omits some of them. The sample holds roughly 250,000 clones, 70% to 90% seen once. Germline V CDR1 and CDR2: LNHDA, SQIVND (reference sequence). The CDR3 has 15 residues. The V segment lost 7 bases and the J segment 6 bases; nucleotides outside the gene matches: 9. The chain links TRBV19 to TRBJ2-1; TRBD2 agrees at 10 bases. The specimen sequenced was PBMCs. This receptor was obtained from a woman aged 40-49 years in good health and CMV-seropositive. CDR3 in amino acids: CASKTSAGGGNEQFF. CDR3 nucleotides: TGTGCCAGTAAAACTTCAGCGGGAGGGGGCAATGAGCAGTTCTTC.